A selection of T cell receptor beta chains follows, all from one sample in a study of cytomegalovirus exposure and HLA in healthy donors. Here immunoSEQ multiplex PCR was the method, and the copy in TCRdb shows in-frame clones only, minus some. The table shows roughly 150,000 clones, with around 72% occurring only once. The sample comprised PBMCs. These TCRs come from a young man in good health and CMV-seronegative. CDR3s include the opening cysteine and the closing phenylalanine or tryptophan. A D gene is named only where the DNA matches it firmly. Some rows have no size entry. The others give once, few or many, or a class for an expanded clone.

D: .; J: TRBJ2-4; V: TRBV7-2; size: .; DNA: TGTGCCAGCAGCTTACAGGGGGGACCTGACAAAAACATTCAGTACTTC; CDR3: CASSLQGGPDKNIQYF
D: .; J: TRBJ1-1; V: TRBV6-1; size: many; DNA: TGTGCCAGCAGTGAAGGGGAGACTGTCACTGAAGCTTTCTTT; CDR3: CASSEGETVTEAFF
D: .; J: TRBJ2-1; V: TRBV19; size: .; DNA: TGTGCCAGCTCAGGGGGGCAGACCCCCAAATGGGAGCAGTTCTTC; CDR3: CASSGGQTPKWEQFF
D: TRBD2; J: TRBJ2-5; V: TRBV9; size: .; DNA: TGTGCCAGCAGCGCGGGACTAGCGGGAGCAGCGACCCAGTACTTC; CDR3: CASSAGLAGAATQYF
D: .; J: TRBJ2-7; V: TRBV28; size: .; DNA: TGTGCCACCGAGGGAACTCTCGAGCAGTACTTC; CDR3: CATEGTLEQYF
D: TRBD1; J: TRBJ2-2; V: TRBV7-9; size: .; DNA: TGTGCCAGCAGTCAACCGGGACAGGGGAGAGCCGGGGAGCTGTTTTTT; CDR3: CASSQPGQGRAGELFF
D: TRBD2; J: TRBJ2-7; V: TRBV10-3; size: .; DNA: TGTGCCATCAGTTCAACTAGCGACGAGCAGTACTTC; CDR3: CAISSTSDEQYF
D: .; J: TRBJ1-3; V: TRBV11-2; size: .; DNA: TGTGCCAGCAGCTACTACAGGGAGCCGGCTGGAAACACCATATATTTT; CDR3: CASSYYREPAGNTIYF
D: TRBD1; J: TRBJ2-7; V: TRBV7-2; size: .; DNA: TGTGCCAGCACCCCCATCCTCTCGGGACAGGGGAAATACGAGCAGTACTTC; CDR3: CASTPILSGQGKYEQYF
D: .; J: TRBJ2-5; V: TRBV9; size: .; DNA: TGTGCCAGCAGCGTAGCTACGACAGGTGGGCAAGAGACCCAGTACTTC; CDR3: CASSVATTGGQETQYF
D: .; J: TRBJ2-3; V: TRBV5-1; size: .; DNA: TGCGCCAGCAGGACATTTAGCACAGATACGCAGTATTTT; CDR3: CASRTFSTDTQYF
D: .; J: TRBJ1-1; V: TRBV6-5; size: .; DNA: TGTGCCAGCAGTTACCAGGGTACGGACGCTGAAGCTTTCTTT; CDR3: CASSYQGTDAEAFF
D: .; J: TRBJ2-7; V: TRBV7-2; size: .; DNA: TGTGCCAGCAGCTCAGGACCAGGGGTTTCCTCCTACGAGCAGTACTTC; CDR3: CASSSGPGVSSYEQYF
D: TRBD2; J: TRBJ2-7; V: TRBV28; size: once; DNA: TGTGCCAGCAGACGAGGACTAGCAACAACCTACGAGCAGTACTTC; CDR3: CASRRGLATTYEQYF
D: .; J: TRBJ1-2; V: TRBV4-1; size: .; DNA: TGCGCCAGCAGCTCAGAACGGGGAATTGGAGGCTACACCTTC; CDR3: CASSSERGIGGYTF
D: .; J: TRBJ1-6; V: TRBV7-2; size: .; DNA: TGTGCCAGCAGCCTACAGGTGACCTCACCCCTCCACTTT; CDR3: CASSLQVTSPLHF
D: .; J: TRBJ2-7; V: TRBV2; size: once; DNA: TGTGCCAGCAGTGACGTCCTTTTACTGGGGGGGCCCAACGAGCAGTACTTC; CDR3: CASSDVLLLGGPNEQYF
D: .; J: TRBJ1-1; V: TRBV7-2; size: .; DNA: TGTGCCAGCAGCTTTCGTCGGAGGAACACTGAAGCTTTCTTT; CDR3: CASSFRRRNTEAFF
D: TRBD1; J: TRBJ2-7; V: TRBV9; size: .; DNA: TGTGCCAGCAGCGTAGGAGAACAGGGGTTTTACGAGCAGTACTTC; CDR3: CASSVGEQGFYEQYF
D: .; J: TRBJ1-5; V: TRBV7-2; size: .; DNA: TGTGCCAGCAGCAACAGGGCTGTCGGTCAGCCCCAGCATTTT; CDR3: CASSNRAVGQPQHF
D: .; J: TRBJ2-4; V: TRBV18; size: .; DNA: TGTGCCAGCTCACCCCCCGGGGTAGGCATTCAGTACTTC; CDR3: CASSPPGVGIQYF
D: TRBD2; J: TRBJ2-1; V: TRBV6-5; size: .; DNA: TGTGCCAGCAGTTACTCAGGCGGGAGCCTGGGAAATGAGCAGTTCTTC; CDR3: CASSYSGGSLGNEQFF
D: TRBD1; J: TRBJ2-7; V: TRBV19; size: .; DNA: TGTGCCAGTAGTGAGGGACAGGGACTTGGTTCGGCCTACGAGCAGTACTTC; CDR3: CASSEGQGLGSAYEQYF
D: TRBD2; J: TRBJ2-2; V: TRBV4-3; size: few; DNA: TGCGCCAGCAGCCAAGAAGTTTTGGGACTAGCGGGTAGGACCGGGGAGCTGTTTTTT; CDR3: CASSQEVLGLAGRTGELFF
D: .; J: TRBJ1-2; V: TRBV2; size: few; DNA: TGTGCCAGCAGAGGCAGGGGCGCGGGTGGCTACACCTTC; CDR3: CASRGRGAGGYTF
D: .; J: TRBJ2-3; V: TRBV4-2; size: .; DNA: TGTGCCAGCAGCCAAGATATAAGTGGGAGGCCCGGAGAAGCGAAGCAGTATTTT; CDR3: CASSQDISGRPGEAKQYF
D: .; J: TRBJ2-1; V: TRBV27; size: .; DNA: TGTGCCAGCAGCCTACGAAGCACCTACAATGAGCAGTTCTTC; CDR3: CASSLRSTYNEQFF
D: .; J: TRBJ2-7; V: TRBV27; size: .; DNA: TGTGCCAGCAGCGCCGTTCCGAGCCCATACGAGCAGTACTTC; CDR3: CASSAVPSPYEQYF
D: .; J: TRBJ2-1; V: TRBV10-3; size: .; DNA: TGTGCCATCAGTAATACAAGAAAAAGTAAGAATGAGCAGTTCTTC; CDR3: CAISNTRKSKNEQFF
D: .; J: TRBJ2-7; V: TRBV28; size: .; DNA: TGTGCCAGCATACGCGCCGATACCTACGAGCAGTACTTC; CDR3: CASIRADTYEQYF
D: .; J: TRBJ1-4; V: TRBV9; size: .; DNA: TGTGCCAGCAGCCGTAGCTCTGGGGCGGCTAATGAAAAACTGTTTTTT; CDR3: CASSRSSGAANEKLFF
D: TRBD2; J: TRBJ2-1; V: TRBV7-2; size: .; DNA: TGTGCCAGCAGCCCTGATAGCGGGAGGGCCAATGAGCAGTTCTTC; CDR3: CASSPDSGRANEQFF
D: TRBD2; J: TRBJ2-4; V: TRBV14; size: .; DNA: TGTGCCAGCAGCCAAGGGGGACTAGCGGGGGTCAAAAACATTCAGTACTTC; CDR3: CASSQGGLAGVKNIQYF
D: .; J: TRBJ2-7; V: TRBV7-9; size: .; DNA: TGTTCCAGCAGCCTCCCGGGAGTCGCAGGGTACTTGTACTTC; CDR3: CSSSLPGVAGYLYF
D: .; J: TRBJ1-2; V: TRBV6-5; size: .; DNA: TGTGCCAGCAGTTATATGGGGGGGAATGGCTACACCTTC; CDR3: CASSYMGGNGYTF
D: .; J: TRBJ1-5; V: TRBV28; size: .; DNA: TGTGCCAGCAGAAATCCTGGGAGCCCCAATCAGCCCCAGCATTTT; CDR3: CASRNPGSPNQPQHF
D: TRBD2; J: TRBJ2-1; V: TRBV19; size: few; DNA: TGTGCCAGTAGTCCCGGACTAGCGGGGGAGAATGAGCAGTTCTTC; CDR3: CASSPGLAGENEQFF
D: TRBD1; J: TRBJ1-2; V: TRBV5-4; size: few; DNA: TGTGCCAGCAGCTCGACAGGGGAGGGCTACACCTTC; CDR3: CASSSTGEGYTF
D: .; J: TRBJ2-6; V: TRBV28; size: .; DNA: TGTGCCAGCGCAAAACCCCAGGGGTTCGACGTCCTGACTTTC; CDR3: CASAKPQGFDVLTF
D: .; J: TRBJ2-7; V: TRBV11-2; size: .; DNA: TGTGCCAGCAGCTTAGGGACAGAGAGCTCCTACGAGCAGTACTTC; CDR3: CASSLGTESSYEQYF
D: TRBD2; J: TRBJ2-7; V: TRBV28; size: .; DNA: TGTGCCAGCAGTTTTCGAGTAGCGGGACACTACGAGCAGTACTTC; CDR3: CASSFRVAGHYEQYF
D: TRBD2; J: TRBJ2-7; V: TRBV7-2; size: .; DNA: TGTGCCAGCAGCCGGGGACTAGCGGGATCCTACGAGCAGTACTTC; CDR3: CASSRGLAGSYEQYF
D: .; J: TRBJ2-1; V: TRBV15; size: .; DNA: TGTGCCACCAGCAGAGGTGGGAGAAGCGAGCAGTTCTTC; CDR3: CATSRGGRSEQFF
D: TRBD1; J: TRBJ2-7; V: TRBV19; size: .; DNA: TGTGCCAGTAGTATCGTCGGGACAGGGATCTACGAGCAGTACTTC; CDR3: CASSIVGTGIYEQYF
D: TRBD2; J: TRBJ2-1; V: TRBV7-9; size: once; DNA: TGTGCCAGCAGCCCGCGGACTAGCGGGAGGGCCATCAATGAGCAGTTCTTC; CDR3: CASSPRTSGRAINEQFF